What follows are 6 T cell receptor beta chains derived from one specimen sequenced in a study of cytomegalovirus exposure and HLA in healthy donors (dated by TCRdb to the late 2010s). The library came from the immunoSEQ multiplex PCR assay. A mixture of 60 forward primers for TCR Vbeta segments and 13 reverse primers for TCR Jbeta segments was used in the multiplex PCR. This is the immuneACCESS table as TCRdb keeps it, with only in-frame sequences that have V and J called. A part of the clones is gone; compared with another copy, unresolved V genes explain less than half, and the rest is unexplained. The sample records 90,000 to 110,000 clones, approximately 80% of which are singletons. About 2% of the sample is held by the ten biggest clonotypes. Source material: PBMCs. These receptors were collected from a woman younger than 45 in good health and CMV-seronegative.

This clone was seen only once. The V and J genes are TRBV19 and TRBJ1-1; 7 nucleotides match TRBD1. The CDR3 spans 15 residues. Trimming at V came to 4 bases and at J to 1 base, leaving 6 bases not matched to a gene. Looked up from germline, CDR1 is LNHDA and CDR2 is SQIVND (reference sequence). The CDR3 bases are TGTGCCAGTAGTAGAACAGGGGTAGAGAACACTGAAGCTTTCTTT. It encodes CASSRTGVENTEAFF.

This sequence joins TRBV2 and TRBJ1-4; a possible D gene is TRBD1 (5 bases). Germline CDR1 reads SNHLY; CDR2 reads FYNNEI. This CDR3 has 12 residues. The ends were cut back, 1 base at V and 8 bases at J, with 5 bases in the middle. DNA of the CDR3: TGTGCCAGCAGTGAAGAGGGGGAAAAACTGTTTTTT. It is translated as CASSEEGEKLFF.

The genes are TRBV6-1 and TRBJ1-5; 8 bases are shared with TRBD1. The V and J ends lost 4 bases and 5 bases, in that order; junction bases with no gene match: 1. Germline CDR1 reads MNHNS; CDR2 reads SASEGT. The CDR3 length is 13 residues. The CDR3 sequence: CASSAGGHQPQHF. The CDR3 bases are TGTGCCAGCAGTGCAGGGGGCCATCAGCCCCAGCATTTT.

This clone showed up just a few times. CDR3 DNA sequence: TGTGCCAGCTCACCTGGGACAGGTATTAGCTTATTCAATGAGCAGTTCTTC. It is translated as CASSPGTGISLFNEQFF. The chain employs TRBV18 and TRBJ2-1; the match to TRBD1 covers 8 bases. J gave up 6 bases and V 3 bases, and 13 bases lay outside the gene matches. This CDR3 region has 17 residues. Germline V lookup: CDR1 KGHSH, CDR2 LQKENI.

With respect to this clone: One end of the junction varies from germline; a read error may be responsible. The J gene is TRBJ2-2, the V gene TRBV7-9; 8 bases line up with TRBD2. CDR1 is SEHNR and CDR2 is FQNEAQ in the germline V gene (reference sequence). The CDR3 spans 16 residues. The CDR3 DNA is TGTTCCAGCAGCTTAGAGACGGGAGGGTGGACCGGGGAGCTGTTTTTT. The encoded protein is CSSSLETGGWTGELFF.

This clone was picked up one time. The chain uses TRBV4-1 and TRBJ2-3; D perhaps matches TRBD2 (6 bases). V was pared by 1 base and J by 1 base, with 9 bases between. The CDR3 is 15 residues long. CDR1 and CDR2 (germline): MGHRA, YSYEKL. The DNA of the CDR3 is TGCGCCAGCAGCCAAGTTATAGCGGGCACAGATACGCAGTATTTT. It translates to CASSQVIAGTDTQYF.